Presented here are 10 T cell receptor beta chains from one specimen sequenced in a study of post-analysis software for immune sequencing data. These TCRs are of unknown antigen specificity. Incorporated into the TCR beta cDNA libraries were unique molecular identifiers, which served to reduce PCR and sequencing biases. One entry per CDR3 protein, called by TCRdb with MiXCR from the PCR reads. This sample yields about 190,000 distinct CDR3 sequences, of which about 30% are seen a single time; about 3.4% belongs to the top ten. Overall study findings and caveats: Patients carried five TRBV segments more frequently than controls did, and TRBV5-6, TRBV5-1 and TRBV20-1 were among them.

The specimen was blood. The receptors come from a girl aged 2-17 years with multiple sclerosis.

This chain uses TRBV5-1 with TRBJ1-1, with D possibly matching TRBD1 (6 bases). CDR1 and CDR2 (germline): SGHRS, YFSETQ. This CDR3 contains 15 residues. V gave up 0 bases and J gave up 1 base, with 10 bases separating them. CDR3 region: CASSLGAGENTEAFF. CDR3 DNA: TGCGCCAGCAGCTTGGGGGCAGGGGAGAACACTGAAGCTTTCTTT.

The CDR3 protein is CASSRDRGRSDTQYF. The CDR3 bases are TGTGCCAGCAGCCGAGACAGGGGGCGGTCAGATACGCAGTATTTT. The chain combines TRBV7-2 with TRBJ2-3; 10 nucleotides match TRBD1. The V segment lost 5 bases and the J segment 4 bases; nucleotides outside the gene matches: 6. This CDR3 is 15 amino acids long. Germline CDR1 and CDR2: SGHTA and FQGNSA.

This clonotype was found a few times. This may stem from a read error, because a much larger clone lies one nucleotide away. The chain combines TRBV2 with TRBJ2-5, with D possibly TRBD2 on 6 matching bases. CDR1 and CDR2 from the germline V gene are SNHLY and FYNNEI. The length of the CDR3 is 13 residues. DNA of the CDR3: TGTGCCTGCAGGCGGGGTATATGGGAGACCCAGTACTTC. This translates into CACRRGIWETQYF.

This clonotype was picked up a small number of times. DNA for the CDR3: TGTGCCTGGAGTGTACTAGCGAACTACAATGAGCAGTTCTTC. It codes for CAWSVLANYNEQFF. The rearrangement joins TRBV30 to TRBJ2-1; 7 positions match TRBD2. The CDR3 spans 14 residues. In germline, CDR1 is GTSNPN, CDR2 SVGIG (reference sequence). The J segment lost 3 bases and the V segment lost 0 bases, leaving 2 bases of the junction unmatched.

The chain uses TRBV20-1 and TRBJ1-1; D is ambiguous. This CDR3 comprises 12 residues. V lost 2 bases and J lost 5, with 9 bases in between. Looked up from germline, CDR1 is DFQATT and CDR2 is SNEGSKA (reference sequence). CDR3 residues: CSARRVMTEAFF. CDR3 DNA: TGCAGTGCTAGAAGGGTCATGACTGAAGCTTTCTTT.

This clonotype was recorded at least ten times. The CDR3 spells CASSFQAGRTQNQYF. As DNA, the CDR3 is TGTGCCAGCAGTTTTCAGGCGGGACGGACTCAAAACCAGTACTTC. This chain links TRBV28 with TRBJ2-7; the D gene is possibly TRBD2 (6 bases). There are 15 residues in the CDR3. The germline V gene encodes CDR1 MDHEN and CDR2 SYDVKM. V shed 3 bases and J shed 10 bases, with 22 bases lying between them.

This clonotype showed up many times. J is TRBJ2-6 and V is TRBV27; D uncertain. Trimming cost V 3 bases and J 0 bases, with 3 bases left between them. CDR3 size: 14 residues. From germline, CDR1 is MNHEY and CDR2 SMNVEV (reference sequence). This CDR3 reads CASSFNSGANVLTF. CDR3 nucleotides: TGTGCCAGCAGTTTCAACTCTGGGGCCAACGTCCTGACTTTC.

The chain has TRBV6-5 and TRBJ2-4; TRBD2 aligns across 11 bases. The DNA end is more similar to TRBJ2-7, so the J call may be wrong. Per the germline V gene, CDR1 is MNHEY and CDR2 is SVGAGI. The CDR3 is 16 residues long. The CDR3 region has the DNA TGTGCCAGCAGCCAAGAACTAGCGGGGGCCCCTTACGAGCAGTACTTC. Its translation is CASSQELAGAPYEQYF.

This clonotype has only one observation. V usage is TRBV18 and J usage is TRBJ2-7; D not certain. There are 13 residues in the CDR3. Germline CDR1 is KGHSH and CDR2 is LQKENI. The V and J ends lost 1 base and 5 bases respectively, with 9 bases between them. Written as DNA, the CDR3 is TGTGCCAGCTCACCACAAAGCATCCACGAGCAGTACTTC. It is translated as CASSPQSIHEQYF.

J is TRBJ1-5 and V is TRBV20-1; TRBD1 is a possible D gene (5 bases). Deletions cut 3 bases from V and 4 bases from J, with 16 bases between. The CDR3 length is 15 residues. Germline V gene data show CDR1 as DFQATT and CDR2 as SNEGSKA (reference sequence). CDR3: CSARTTEVQNQPQHF. CDR3 DNA: TGCAGTGCTAGGACGACAGAAGTACAAAATCAGCCCCAGCATTTT.